These T cell receptor beta chains were read from a single sample in a study of shared clonotypes between healthy human individuals. The method was immunoSEQ multiplex PCR; TCRdb's version includes in-frame clones alone and lacks a portion of them. The sample has a few million clones, approximately 95% seen once. The sequenced sample consisted of naive CD4+ T cells from PBMCs. The receptor source for this set is a man aged 18 to 30 in good health. Some clones in this sample may be carry-over from other donors' samples. Each CDR3 is given with its conserved first and last residue. Each record gives: J gene, D gene, V gene, clone size, CDR3 DNA, CDR3 protein. The D gene is left open where the match is weak. Clone size is shown for a subset of rows, as once, few, many or a class of expanded clone.

j_call: TRBJ1-5; d_call: -; v_call: TRBV28; clone_size: -; cdr3_nt: TGTGCCAGCAGTTTGGCCCGGCCCCAGCATTTT; cdr3_aa: CASSLARPQHF
j_call: TRBJ2-7; d_call: -; v_call: TRBV19; clone_size: -; cdr3_nt: TGTGCCAGTACCATGGCAGGGCGCCGGAGAGAGCAGTACTTC; cdr3_aa: CASTMAGRRREQYF
j_call: TRBJ2-1; d_call: TRBD1; v_call: TRBV5-1; clone_size: -; cdr3_nt: TGCGCCAGCAGCCCAACACCGGGACAGGGATACAATGAGCAGTTCTTC; cdr3_aa: CASSPTPGQGYNEQFF
j_call: TRBJ2-7; d_call: TRBD1; v_call: TRBV29-1; clone_size: -; cdr3_nt: TGCAGCGCTGAGGGACAGGGACCCTACGAGCAGTACTTC; cdr3_aa: CSAEGQGPYEQYF
j_call: TRBJ2-2; d_call: TRBD2; v_call: TRBV7-3; clone_size: -; cdr3_nt: TGTGCCAGCAGCTTAACAGCGGGAGGTTGGGGCGGGGAGCTGTTTTTT; cdr3_aa: CASSLTAGGWGGELFF
j_call: TRBJ2-7; d_call: TRBD2; v_call: TRBV14; clone_size: few; cdr3_nt: TGTGCCAGCAGCCAGACTAGCGGGAGGGCCTACGAGCAGTACTTC; cdr3_aa: CASSQTSGRAYEQYF
j_call: TRBJ2-5; d_call: -; v_call: TRBV19; clone_size: -; cdr3_nt: TGTGCCAGTAGTATGCGAGCGACTCAAGAGACCCAGTACTTC; cdr3_aa: CASSMRATQETQYF
j_call: TRBJ2-1; d_call: TRBD2; v_call: TRBV4-1; clone_size: -; cdr3_nt: TGCGCCAGCAGCCAAGAGGGGACTAGCGGGAGGAACAATGAGCAGTTCTTC; cdr3_aa: CASSQEGTSGRNNEQFF
j_call: TRBJ1-1; d_call: -; v_call: TRBV28; clone_size: -; cdr3_nt: TGTGCCAGCAACTCGGGACTTCCGAACACTGAAGCTTTCTTT; cdr3_aa: CASNSGLPNTEAFF
j_call: TRBJ2-7; d_call: TRBD2; v_call: TRBV4-2; clone_size: -; cdr3_nt: TGTGCCAGCAGCCAAGTACTAGCGGGGGCCTACGAGCAGTACTTC; cdr3_aa: CASSQVLAGAYEQYF
j_call: TRBJ2-5; d_call: TRBD1; v_call: TRBV6-6; clone_size: -; cdr3_nt: TGTGCCAGCAGTTTTCGGACAGGGCGGGAGACCCAGTACTTC; cdr3_aa: CASSFRTGRETQYF
j_call: TRBJ2-1; d_call: TRBD1; v_call: TRBV6-4; clone_size: -; cdr3_nt: TGTGCCAGCAGTGACTCCCCGACAGGGGATTGGAATGAGCAGTTCTTC; cdr3_aa: CASSDSPTGDWNEQFF
j_call: TRBJ2-7; d_call: TRBD1; v_call: TRBV19; clone_size: -; cdr3_nt: TGTGCCAGTACCACTGTCGGACAGGGGACCCACGAGCAGTACTTC; cdr3_aa: CASTTVGQGTHEQYF
j_call: TRBJ1-4; d_call: -; v_call: TRBV28; clone_size: -; cdr3_nt: TGTGCCAGTGGGCATGCAACTAATGAAAAACTGTTTTTT; cdr3_aa: CASGHATNEKLFF
j_call: TRBJ2-5; d_call: -; v_call: TRBV2; clone_size: -; cdr3_nt: TGTGCCAGCACCTACTCAGAGACCCAGTACTTC; cdr3_aa: CASTYSETQYF
j_call: TRBJ2-2; d_call: TRBD1; v_call: TRBV7-6; clone_size: -; cdr3_nt: TGTGCCAGCAGCTTACCCAGGGGGACGAACACCGGGGAGCTGTTTTTT; cdr3_aa: CASSLPRGTNTGELFF
j_call: TRBJ2-1; d_call: TRBD2; v_call: TRBV28; clone_size: -; cdr3_nt: TGTGCCAGCAGTGCGGGAGGGGGGGCCTACAATGAGCAGTTCTTC; cdr3_aa: CASSAGGGAYNEQFF
j_call: TRBJ2-7; d_call: -; v_call: TRBV7-9; clone_size: -; cdr3_nt: TGTGCCAGCAGCTTCGATAGGGCCGCGGCCAGAGAGCAGTACTTC; cdr3_aa: CASSFDRAAAREQYF
j_call: TRBJ2-2; d_call: -; v_call: TRBV7-9; clone_size: -; cdr3_nt: TGTGCCAGCAGCCAGGGACAACCCACTTTCGGGGAGCTGTTTTTT; cdr3_aa: CASSQGQPTFGELFF
j_call: TRBJ2-7; d_call: -; v_call: TRBV21-1; clone_size: -; cdr3_nt: TGTGCCAGCAGCATGACCTACGAGCAGTACTTC; cdr3_aa: CASSMTYEQYF
j_call: TRBJ2-1; d_call: -; v_call: TRBV2; clone_size: -; cdr3_nt: TGTGCCAGCAGGTCCACCTCCTACAATGAGCAGTTCTTC; cdr3_aa: CASRSTSYNEQFF
j_call: TRBJ1-1; d_call: TRBD1; v_call: TRBV28; clone_size: -; cdr3_nt: TGTGCCAGCAGGACAGGGGGGGGATTGAACACTGAAGCTTTCTTT; cdr3_aa: CASRTGGGLNTEAFF
j_call: TRBJ2-3; d_call: TRBD2; v_call: TRBV5-1; clone_size: -; cdr3_nt: TGCGCCAGCAGCTTGGGCCCACGAGGCGGGAGGGCCACAGATACGCAGTATTTT; cdr3_aa: CASSLGPRGGRATDTQYF
j_call: TRBJ2-1; d_call: -; v_call: TRBV11-3; clone_size: -; cdr3_nt: TGTGCCAGCAGCTCGTCACCTATGGTGAATGAGCAGTTCTTC; cdr3_aa: CASSSSPMVNEQFF
j_call: TRBJ2-2; d_call: -; v_call: TRBV5-4; clone_size: -; cdr3_nt: TGTGCCAGCAGCTTTCCGGGGATCAACACCGGGGAGCTGTTTTTT; cdr3_aa: CASSFPGINTGELFF
j_call: TRBJ2-1; d_call: -; v_call: TRBV11-1; clone_size: -; cdr3_nt: TGTGCCAGCAGTGGAGTCGGGGAGCAGTTCTTC; cdr3_aa: CASSGVGEQFF
j_call: TRBJ2-1; d_call: TRBD2; v_call: TRBV7-3; clone_size: -; cdr3_nt: TGTGCCAGCAGTCTAGCGGGAGACGGGAGCTCCTACAATGAGCAGTTCTTC; cdr3_aa: CASSLAGDGSSYNEQFF
j_call: TRBJ2-7; d_call: TRBD2; v_call: TRBV6-1; clone_size: -; cdr3_nt: TGTGCCAGCAGCGGGACTAGCGGGACCTACGAGCAGTACTTC; cdr3_aa: CASSGTSGTYEQYF
j_call: TRBJ2-1; d_call: -; v_call: TRBV20-1; clone_size: -; cdr3_nt: TGCAGTGCTAGGTTCCGTTTTGAGCAGTTCTTC; cdr3_aa: CSARFRFEQFF
j_call: TRBJ2-6; d_call: -; v_call: TRBV5-1; clone_size: -; cdr3_nt: TGCGCCAGCAGCTTGCAGTGGGATAGGGCCAACGTCCTGACTTTC; cdr3_aa: CASSLQWDRANVLTF
j_call: TRBJ1-1; d_call: -; v_call: TRBV28; clone_size: -; cdr3_nt: TGTGCCAGCAGTTCCGGGCCTCACACTGAAGCTTTCTTT; cdr3_aa: CASSSGPHTEAFF
j_call: TRBJ2-5; d_call: -; v_call: TRBV19; clone_size: once; cdr3_nt: TGTGCCAGTAGCACCCGGCACCAAGAGACCCAGTACTTC; cdr3_aa: CASSTRHQETQYF
j_call: TRBJ2-1; d_call: -; v_call: TRBV15; clone_size: -; cdr3_nt: TGTGCCACCAGCAGAGCTACGCGGGAACTTCCCACGAGACCTGAGCAGTTCTTC; cdr3_aa: CATSRATRELPTRPEQFF
j_call: TRBJ2-7; d_call: -; v_call: TRBV6-1; clone_size: -; cdr3_nt: TGTGCCAGCAGTGAACGAACTCTAGACTACGAGCAGTACTTC; cdr3_aa: CASSERTLDYEQYF
j_call: TRBJ2-1; d_call: -; v_call: TRBV5-1; clone_size: -; cdr3_nt: TGCGCCAGCAGCTTGGGGGACTTCGACTACAATGAGCAGTTCTTC; cdr3_aa: CASSLGDFDYNEQFF
j_call: TRBJ1-2; d_call: -; v_call: TRBV7-2; clone_size: -; cdr3_nt: TGTGCCAGCAGCTTACGGGGTGCCTGGGTGGACTACACCTTC; cdr3_aa: CASSLRGAWVDYTF
j_call: TRBJ1-1; d_call: -; v_call: TRBV6-1; clone_size: -; cdr3_nt: TGTGCCAGCAGTGTAGTAGGGGCTGCCTTTTTT; cdr3_aa: CASSVVGAAFF
j_call: TRBJ2-7; d_call: -; v_call: TRBV18; clone_size: -; cdr3_nt: TGTGCCAGCTCATCCTCGGACGAGCAGTACTTC; cdr3_aa: CASSSSDEQYF
j_call: TRBJ2-3; d_call: TRBD1; v_call: TRBV7-2; clone_size: -; cdr3_nt: TGTGCCAGCAGCAAGCAGGGGGTTGTGTCAGATACGCAGTATTTT; cdr3_aa: CASSKQGVVSDTQYF
j_call: TRBJ2-7; d_call: TRBD2; v_call: TRBV18; clone_size: -; cdr3_nt: TGTGCCAGCTCACCCGGGACTAGCGGGAGGTCCCACCCCGATCGCTTC; cdr3_aa: CASSPGTSGRSHPDRF
j_call: TRBJ2-7; d_call: TRBD2; v_call: TRBV7-9; clone_size: -; cdr3_nt: TGTGCCAGCAGCTTATATCCTAGCGGGTCCGGGGAGCAGTACTTC; cdr3_aa: CASSLYPSGSGEQYF
j_call: TRBJ2-1; d_call: TRBD2; v_call: TRBV2; clone_size: once; cdr3_nt: TGTGCCAGCAGACCGGGACTAGCGGGAGGGCTGTCCTACAATGAGCAGTTCTTC; cdr3_aa: CASRPGLAGGLSYNEQFF
j_call: TRBJ2-5; d_call: -; v_call: TRBV29-1; clone_size: -; cdr3_nt: TGCAGCGTGATCCAGGACTCACAAGAGACCCAGTACTTC; cdr3_aa: CSVIQDSQETQYF
j_call: TRBJ2-1; d_call: -; v_call: TRBV11-2; clone_size: -; cdr3_nt: TGTGCCAGCAGCGGATGGGGACACGTTTACAATGAGCAGTTCTTC; cdr3_aa: CASSGWGHVYNEQFF
j_call: TRBJ1-1; d_call: -; v_call: TRBV11-3; clone_size: -; cdr3_nt: TGTGCCAGCAGCTTCCGAGGAGGGGGGCTTTTCTTT; cdr3_aa: CASSFRGGGLFF
j_call: TRBJ1-2; d_call: TRBD1; v_call: TRBV18; clone_size: -; cdr3_nt: TGTGCCAGCTCACCACAAGGGGGCGGTGGCTATGGCTACACCTTC; cdr3_aa: CASSPQGGGGYGYTF
j_call: TRBJ2-2; d_call: -; v_call: TRBV14; clone_size: -; cdr3_nt: TGTGCCAGCAGCCAGGGGGCGTGGACCGGGGAGCTGTTTTTT; cdr3_aa: CASSQGAWTGELFF